Listed below are T cell receptor beta chains from one sample, sequenced in a study of blood T cell repertoires in COVID-19. Clones were sequenced by immunoSEQ multiplex PCR, and TCRdb holds only the in-frame ones, with some missing. The repertoire includes approximately 150,000 clones, 81% of them detected once, and approximately 9.9% sits in the top ten. Sequences were obtained from peripheral blood. Receptors originate from a man in his fifties or sixties with active or convalescent COVID-19. Each CDR3 is given with its conserved first and last residue. D genes are given only for firm matches. Clone sizes are given selectively: once, few, many, or a class where the clone is expanded.

D gene	V gene	J gene	clone size	CDR3 DNA	CDR3 protein
.	TRBV2	TRBJ2-5	.	TGTGCCAGCAGGCCACACCGATTCAGTGACGCCCCGGGGGAGACCCAGTACTTC	CASRPHRFSDAPGETQYF
TRBD2	TRBV6-1	TRBJ2-7	.	TGTGCCAGCAGTGAAGGCGGGAGGGGTGAGCAGTACTTC	CASSEGGRGEQYF
TRBD1	TRBV3-1/TRBV3-2	TRBJ1-3	.	TGTGCCAGCAGCCCCACACCTAGGACAGGGTCCGGAAACACCATATATTTT	CASSPTPRTGSGNTIYF
.	TRBV13	TRBJ2-7	few	TGTGCCAGCAGCTTCTATTCCGAGCAGTACTTC	CASSFYSEQYF
.	TRBV29-1	TRBJ1-1	.	TGCAGCGTCCTCGGACAGAGACAGAACACTGAAGCTTTCTTT	CSVLGQRQNTEAFF
.	TRBV6-6	TRBJ1-5	.	TGTGCCAGCAGTTCCCCCGACAGAAGCTTAGGACAGCCCCAGCATTTT	CASSSPDRSLGQPQHF
.	TRBV2	TRBJ2-5	.	TGTGCCAGCAGTGAAAGCTTGGGGCGTGGGGAGACCCAGTACTTC	CASSESLGRGETQYF
.	TRBV15	TRBJ1-6	once	TGTGCCACCGCCGCAGGGTATAATTCACCCCTCCACTTT	CATAAGYNSPLHF
TRBD2	TRBV10-3	TRBJ2-3	.	TGTGCCATCAGTGAGTCGAGGACTAGCGGGAGCACAGATACGCAGTATTTT	CAISESRTSGSTDTQYF
.	TRBV6-1	TRBJ1-5	.	TGTGCCAGCAGTGAAGCGCGGGTGGACCAGCCCCAGCATTTT	CASSEARVDQPQHF
TRBD1	TRBV7-8	TRBJ1-4	few	TGTGCCAGCAGCATAAACGGACAGGGGGCTAATGAAAAACTGTTTTTT	CASSINGQGANEKLFF
.	TRBV2	TRBJ2-7	.	TGTGCCAGCAGTGAATTAGGGGGCTACGAGCAGTACTTC	CASSELGGYEQYF
TRBD1	TRBV4-2	TRBJ1-2	.	TGTGCCAGCAGCCCAGAAACAGGGGGCGCTGGATGGGGCTACACCTTC	CASSPETGGAGWGYTF
.	TRBV5-1	TRBJ2-2	.	TGCGCCAGCAGCTTGGTCTACACCGGGGAGCTGTTTTTT	CASSLVYTGELFF
TRBD2	TRBV6-5	TRBJ2-1	.	TGTGCCAGCAGCCCCCCAGCGGGGGGCCCCAATGAGCAGTTCTTC	CASSPPAGGPNEQFF
TRBD1	TRBV5-1	TRBJ2-7	.	TGCGCCAGCAGCTTGGGGGACAGGATGGGGGACGAGCAGTACTTC	CASSLGDRMGDEQYF
.	TRBV7-2	TRBJ2-7	few	TGTGCCAGCAGCTCGCTGACAGGCTCCTACGAGCAGTACTTC	CASSSLTGSYEQYF
.	TRBV11-2	TRBJ2-3	.	TGTGCCAGCAGCTTGGAGCCCCGGCGGGCGCAGTATTTT	CASSLEPRRAQYF
.	TRBV15	TRBJ1-5	once	TGTGCCACCAGCAGAGATCACCCGCGGAATAGCAATCAGCCCCAGCATTTT	CATSRDHPRNSNQPQHF
.	TRBV19	TRBJ1-3	few	TGTGCCAGTAGTATTGCTCAGGGTGTTGGAAACACCATATATTTT	CASSIAQGVGNTIYF
.	TRBV7-3	TRBJ1-2	.	TGTGCCAGCAGCTTGGGCCAGGGCTCCAACTATGGCTACACCTTC	CASSLGQGSNYGYTF
TRBD1	TRBV3-1/TRBV3-2	TRBJ1-2	.	TGTGCCAGTGCGGGACAGCGCTATGGCTACACCTTC	CASAGQRYGYTF
TRBD2	TRBV5-1	TRBJ2-3	.	TGCGCCAGCAGCTTGGGCAGACCGGGACTAGCGGGGGGGCTGACGCAGTATTTT	CASSLGRPGLAGGLTQYF
.	TRBV15	TRBJ1-5	.	TGTGCCACCAGCACCATTCGGGATAGCAATCAGCCCCAGCATTTT	CATSTIRDSNQPQHF
.	TRBV11-2	TRBJ2-2	.	TGTGCCAGCAGCTTATGGGCCGGACAAACGAACACCGGGGAGCTGTTTTTT	CASSLWAGQTNTGELFF
.	TRBV19	TRBJ1-4	few	TGTGCCAGTAGCGGGTACCCCACTGAAAAACTGTTTTTT	CASSGYPTEKLFF
TRBD1	TRBV2	TRBJ1-1	once	TGTGCCAGCAGTCGCCAGGGACAGGGAGGAACTGAAGCTTTCTTT	CASSRQGQGGTEAFF
TRBD1	TRBV18	TRBJ2-7	.	TGTGCCAGCTCACCCGGGACAGCTTCCTACGAGCAGTACTTC	CASSPGTASYEQYF
TRBD1	TRBV2	TRBJ1-4	few	TGTGCCAGCAACTCAGGGGGTCTTTCCGTTGAAAAACTGTTTTTT	CASNSGGLSVEKLFF
TRBD2	TRBV6-1	TRBJ2-2	.	TGTGCCAGCAGTGAGGGGTTAGCGGGCACCGGGGAGCTGTTTTTT	CASSEGLAGTGELFF
TRBD2	TRBV3-1/TRBV3-2	TRBJ2-7	.	TGTGCCAGCAGCCAAGGGGGGCCTAGCGGGACCAGCTCCTACGAGCAGTACTTC	CASSQGGPSGTSSYEQYF
TRBD1	TRBV12-3/TRBV12-4	TRBJ1-1	few	TGTGCCAGCAGCGCAGACAGGGATGGAGCTTTCTTT	CASSADRDGAFF
TRBD2	TRBV11-2	TRBJ2-5	.	TGTGCCAGCAGCTTAGCGGCGGGGGGGGTCGAGACCCAGTACTTC	CASSLAAGGVETQYF
TRBD1	TRBV7-9	TRBJ2-1	.	TGTGCCAGCACCGACAGGGGGAATGAGCAGTTCTTC	CASTDRGNEQFF
.	TRBV7-2	TRBJ1-5	.	TGTGCCAGCAGCCCACAGCATAGCAATCAGCCCCAGCATTTT	CASSPQHSNQPQHF
TRBD1	TRBV13	TRBJ2-3	once	TGTGCCAGCAGGCCCCGGGACAGACGCACAGATACGCAGTATTTT	CASRPRDRRTDTQYF
TRBD1	TRBV19	TRBJ2-2	few	TGTGCAAGTACTGGACAGGGGGCTATCACCGGGGAGCTGTTTTTT	CASTGQGAITGELFF
TRBD1	TRBV2	TRBJ2-7	many	TGTGCCAGCAGTGGGGGACAGGGGCGCCTTGGGGGCGAGCAGTACTTC	CASSGGQGRLGGEQYF
.	TRBV12-5	TRBJ2-5	.	TGTGCTAGTGCCCCCGCGGGTCGGGAGACCCAGTACTTC	CASAPAGRETQYF
TRBD1	TRBV5-6	TRBJ1-5	.	TGTGCCAGCAGCCTAACAGGGGGCGCCGATAGCAATCAGCCCCAGCATTTT	CASSLTGGADSNQPQHF
.	TRBV19	TRBJ1-1	few	TGTGCCAGTAGTATGAACAGAGAAGCTTTCTTT	CASSMNREAFF
.	TRBV5-4	TRBJ2-2	.	TGTGCCAGCAGCTGGCGGGGTGTCGGGGAGCTGTTTTTT	CASSWRGVGELFF
.	TRBV5-1	TRBJ1-2	.	TGCGCCAGCAGCCCGCGGGGGGAAGGAGGCTACACCTTC	CASSPRGEGGYTF
TRBD2	TRBV19	TRBJ2-3	.	TGTGCCAGTAGTATTATCGGACTAGCGGGGGGGGATACGCAGTATTTT	CASSIIGLAGGDTQYF
TRBD1	TRBV4-1	TRBJ2-2	.	TGCGCCAGCAGCCAAGAAATAGGGACAGGGGTAGTCGGGGAGCTGTTTTTT	CASSQEIGTGVVGELFF
TRBD1	TRBV28	TRBJ2-2	.	TGTGCCAGCAGCGAGGACAGGGGAGCCGGGGAGCTGTTTTTT	CASSEDRGAGELFF
TRBD2	TRBV29-1	TRBJ2-7	.	TGCAGCGCCCAAAGCCGGGGGGGATCGGGAGAGCAGTACTTC	CSAQSRGGSGEQYF
.	TRBV14	TRBJ1-6	.	TGTGCCAGCAGCCAGGCTCCATCCCAGGGCTCACCCCTCCACTTT	CASSQAPSQGSPLHF
TRBD1	TRBV7-9	TRBJ1-4	once	TGTGCCAGCAGCAGGGGACAGGAAGAAAAACTGTTTTTT	CASSRGQEEKLFF
TRBD1	TRBV2	TRBJ1-4	.	TGTGCCAGCAGTGCGACAGGGACGAGTGAAAAACTGTTTTTT	CASSATGTSEKLFF
.	TRBV5-5	TRBJ2-2	few	TGTGCCAGCAGCTTGAGTTGGCAGACCGGGGAGCTGTTTTTT	CASSLSWQTGELFF
.	TRBV10-1	TRBJ2-5	once	TGCGCCAGCAGTCCAGGGAAAGAGACCCAGTACTTC	CASSPGKETQYF
TRBD1	TRBV28	TRBJ1-5	.	TGTGCCAGACCGGACAGGGGGCATCAGCCCCAGCATTTT	CARPDRGHQPQHF
TRBD1	TRBV24-1	TRBJ2-7	.	TGTGCCACCAGTGAAGGGACAGGAAGCTCCTACGAGCAGTACTTC	CATSEGTGSSYEQYF
TRBD1	TRBV5-1	TRBJ1-4	.	TGCGCCAGCAGCTCAAACAGGGGGCGGTTGAGTGAAAAACTGTTTTTT	CASSSNRGRLSEKLFF
TRBD2	TRBV3-1/TRBV3-2	TRBJ2-7	.	TGTGCCAGCAGCCCACGGGGGGGCAGGGCCCAGCAGTACTTC	CASSPRGGRAQQYF
.	TRBV5-1	TRBJ1-1	.	TGCGCCAGCAGCTTGCTACGGATAGAGGAGAACACTGAAGCTTTCTTT	CASSLLRIEENTEAFF
TRBD2	TRBV9	TRBJ2-7	.	TGTGCCAGCAGCCCCCGAGTGGCGGGAGACTACGAGCAGTACTTC	CASSPRVAGDYEQYF
TRBD1	TRBV7-8	TRBJ1-5	.	TGTGCCAGCAGCTCTCTTACAGGGGGCGCGGATCAGCCCCAGCATTTT	CASSSLTGGADQPQHF